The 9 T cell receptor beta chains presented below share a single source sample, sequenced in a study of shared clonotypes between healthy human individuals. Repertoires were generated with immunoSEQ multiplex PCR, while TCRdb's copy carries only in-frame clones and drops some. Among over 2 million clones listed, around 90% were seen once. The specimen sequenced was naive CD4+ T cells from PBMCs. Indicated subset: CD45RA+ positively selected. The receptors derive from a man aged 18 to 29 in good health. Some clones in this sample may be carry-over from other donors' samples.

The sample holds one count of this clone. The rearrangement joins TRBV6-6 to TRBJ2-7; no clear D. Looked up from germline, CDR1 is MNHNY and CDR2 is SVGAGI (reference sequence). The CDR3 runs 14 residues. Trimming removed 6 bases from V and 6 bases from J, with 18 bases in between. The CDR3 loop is CASSKSAPEPEQYF. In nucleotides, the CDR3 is TGTGCCAGCAGCAAATCCGCTCCGGAGCCCGAGCAGTACTTC.

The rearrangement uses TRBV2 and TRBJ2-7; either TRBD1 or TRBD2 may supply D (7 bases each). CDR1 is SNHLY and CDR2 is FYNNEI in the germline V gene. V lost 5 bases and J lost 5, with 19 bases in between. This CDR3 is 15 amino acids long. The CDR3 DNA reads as TGTGCCAGCAGTTTCGACAGGGAGGGATTCAACGAGCAGTACTTC. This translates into CASSFDREGFNEQYF.

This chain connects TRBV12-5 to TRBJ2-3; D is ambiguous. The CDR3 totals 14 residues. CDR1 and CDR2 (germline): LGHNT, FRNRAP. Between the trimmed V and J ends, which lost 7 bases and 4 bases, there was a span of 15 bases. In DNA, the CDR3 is TGTGCTAGTGCATGGACGGGTTTAGCAGATACGCAGTATTTT. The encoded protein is CASAWTGLADTQYF.

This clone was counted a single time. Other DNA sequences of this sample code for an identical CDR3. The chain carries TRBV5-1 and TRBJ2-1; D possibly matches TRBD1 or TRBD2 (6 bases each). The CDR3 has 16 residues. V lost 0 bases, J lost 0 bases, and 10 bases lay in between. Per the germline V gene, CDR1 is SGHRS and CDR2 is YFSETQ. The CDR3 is CASSLVGGGSYNEQFF. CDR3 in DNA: TGCGCCAGCAGCTTGGTCGGAGGGGGCTCCTACAATGAGCAGTTCTTC.

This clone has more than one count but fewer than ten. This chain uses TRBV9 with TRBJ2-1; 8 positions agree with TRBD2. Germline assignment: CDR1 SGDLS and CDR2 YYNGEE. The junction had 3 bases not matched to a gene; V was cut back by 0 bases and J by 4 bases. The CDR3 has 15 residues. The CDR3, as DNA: TGTGCCAGCAGCGTAGACGGGAGGGGGTACAATGAGCAGTTCTTC. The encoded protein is CASSVDGRGYNEQFF.

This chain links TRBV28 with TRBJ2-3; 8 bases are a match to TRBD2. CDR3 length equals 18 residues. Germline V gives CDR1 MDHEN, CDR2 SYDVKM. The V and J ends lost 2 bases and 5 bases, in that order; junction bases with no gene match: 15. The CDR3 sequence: CASSLRRTSRSSVDTQYF. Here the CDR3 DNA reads TGTGCCAGCAGTTTACGGAGGACTAGCCGTTCTTCGGTAGATACGCAGTATTTT.

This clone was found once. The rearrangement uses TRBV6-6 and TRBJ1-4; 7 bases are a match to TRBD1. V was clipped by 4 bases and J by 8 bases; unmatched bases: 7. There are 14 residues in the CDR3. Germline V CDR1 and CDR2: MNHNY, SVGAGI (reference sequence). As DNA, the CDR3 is TGTGCCAGCAGTTCCACAGGGGATGGAGAAAAACTGTTTTTT. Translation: CASSSTGDGEKLFF.

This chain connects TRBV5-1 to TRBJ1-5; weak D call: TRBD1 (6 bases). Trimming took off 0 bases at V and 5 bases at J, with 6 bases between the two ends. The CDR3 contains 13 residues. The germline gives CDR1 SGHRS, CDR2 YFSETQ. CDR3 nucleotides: TGCGCCAGCAGCTTGGGACAGGATCAGCCCCAGCATTTT. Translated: CASSLGQDQPQHF.

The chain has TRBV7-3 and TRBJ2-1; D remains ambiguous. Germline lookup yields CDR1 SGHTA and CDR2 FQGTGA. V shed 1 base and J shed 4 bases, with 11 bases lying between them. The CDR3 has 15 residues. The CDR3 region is CASSLRLDTYNEQFF. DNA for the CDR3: TGTGCCAGCAGCTTAAGACTGGATACTTACAATGAGCAGTTCTTC.